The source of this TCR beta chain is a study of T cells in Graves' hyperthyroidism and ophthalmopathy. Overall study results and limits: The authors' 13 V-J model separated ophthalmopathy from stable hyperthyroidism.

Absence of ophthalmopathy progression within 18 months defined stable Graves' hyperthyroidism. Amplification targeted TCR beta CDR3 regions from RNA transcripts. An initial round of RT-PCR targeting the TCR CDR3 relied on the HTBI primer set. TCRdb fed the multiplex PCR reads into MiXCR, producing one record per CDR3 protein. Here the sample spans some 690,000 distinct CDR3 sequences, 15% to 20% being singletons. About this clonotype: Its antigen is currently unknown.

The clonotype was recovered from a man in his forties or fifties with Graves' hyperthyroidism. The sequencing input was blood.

CDR3: CSAREGESYGYTF. Written as DNA, the CDR3 is TGCAGTGCTAGAGAGGGGGAAAGCTATGGCTACACCTTC. The chain employs TRBV20-1 and TRBJ1-2; possible D gene TRBD1, 5 bases. There are 13 residues in the CDR3. V was shortened by 0 bases and J by 4 bases, with 9 bases between the two germline ends. CDR1 DFQATT and CDR2 SNEGSKA come from the germline V gene (reference sequence).